The clone carrying this T cell receptor beta chain was picked up one time. Its antigen is unidentified. The table came from immunoSEQ multiplex PCR; TCRdb's copy has only in-frame clones and leaves some out. In the table there are 85,000 to 130,000 clones, roughly nine tenths of which are singletons. The data originate from a study of siplizumab effects on memory and regulatory T cells. Study-level findings and limits: Alloreactive sequences traceable to unstimulated CD4+ memory cells declined significantly under siplizumab. There was no confirmation of the suppressive function of proliferating Tregs from siplizumab cultures.

The CDR3 loop spans 17 amino acids. V trimming: 3 bases; J trimming: 2 bases; junction bases outside the gene matches: 9. Germline CDR1 SGHDN, CDR2 FVKESK. This chain uses TRBV14 with TRBJ2-3, with 9 positions matching TRBD1. Sequencing was done on a sample of Tregs sorted from blood. This TCR was sampled from a human donor in good health. The CDR3 DNA reads as TGTGCCAGCAGCCAGCGATCCGGGACAGGGAACACAGATACGCAGTATTTT. Amino acid sequence: CASSQRSGTGNTDTQYF.